This T cell receptor (beta chain) was captured in a study of cytomegalovirus exposure and HLA in healthy donors. Looking at the study overall: The 600 to 800 first-cohort repertoires shared a platform with the 120 or so validation repertoires, as reported in a later analysis. Broader study findings: In the 120 or so validation repertoires, about 94% of cluster scores exceeded 0, per a later analysis. Investigators reported around 150 TCR beta chains as tied to cytomegalovirus. Most TCR sequences were uncommon, yet certain public TCRs appeared in many donors.

V lost 1 base, J lost 2 bases, and 6 bases lay in between. Germline loops: CDR1 MNHEY, CDR2 SMNVEV (reference sequence). CDR3 size: 15 residues. Some clones are missing from TCRdb's copy, which holds only in-frame ones; the method was immunoSEQ multiplex PCR. This sample carries about 160,000 clones, more than 75% of them seen once, and the ten largest clones take approximately 3.1%. As to this clone: Its target is not known.

The sequenced material came from PBMCs. This sequence was found in a man between 18 and 29 years old in good health and CMV-seronegative. The chain uses TRBV27 and TRBJ2-6, with unresolved D. The CDR3 reads CASSLLSTGANVLTF. CDR3 bases: TGTGCCAGCAGTTTATTGAGTACTGGGGCCAACGTCCTGACTTTC.